This T cell receptor beta chain was captured by sequencing in a study of cytomegalovirus exposure and HLA in healthy donors. Points from the study as a whole: Roughly even sequencing depth across donors was the assumption behind the presence/absence analyses. Earlier analysis yielded a pattern in which most TCR beta V segments were productive about 87% or about 30% of the time.

The PCR made use of 60 Vbeta and 13 Jbeta primers. Profiled with immunoSEQ multiplex PCR; TCRdb holds only in-frame clones, not every one. The sample holds roughly 58,000 clones. Comment on this clone: What it binds is not known.

Germline V lookup: CDR1 SEHNR, CDR2 FQNEAQ (reference sequence). This CDR3 region has 15 residues. The ends lost 7 bases at V and 1 base at J; junction bases unmatched: 8. The chain couples TRBV7-9 to TRBJ2-7; 9 nucleotides line up with TRBD1. Material: PBMCs. This TCR was recovered from a woman aged 50 to 65 in good health and CMV-seropositive. CDR3 region: CASISQGAGSYEQYF. Written as DNA, the CDR3 is TGTGCCAGCATTTCACAGGGGGCGGGATCCTACGAGCAGTACTTC.